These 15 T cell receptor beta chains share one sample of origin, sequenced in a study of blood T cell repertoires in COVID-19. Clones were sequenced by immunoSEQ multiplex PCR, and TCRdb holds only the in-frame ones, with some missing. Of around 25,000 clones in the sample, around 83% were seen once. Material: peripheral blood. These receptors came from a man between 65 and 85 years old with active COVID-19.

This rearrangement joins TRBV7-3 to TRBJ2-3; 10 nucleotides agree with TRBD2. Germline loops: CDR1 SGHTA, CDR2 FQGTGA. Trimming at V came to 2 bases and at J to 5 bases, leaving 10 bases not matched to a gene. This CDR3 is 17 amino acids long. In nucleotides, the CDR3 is TGTGCCAGCAGCTTAGGGGGCCAGAGACTAGCGGGAGATACGCAGTATTTT. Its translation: CASSLGGQRLAGDTQYF.

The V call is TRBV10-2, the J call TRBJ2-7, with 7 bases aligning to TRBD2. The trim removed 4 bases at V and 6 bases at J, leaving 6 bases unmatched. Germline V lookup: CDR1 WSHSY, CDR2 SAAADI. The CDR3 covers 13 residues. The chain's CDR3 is CASSVGEGLEQYF. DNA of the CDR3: TGCGCCAGCAGTGTGGGGGAGGGCCTCGAGCAGTACTTC.

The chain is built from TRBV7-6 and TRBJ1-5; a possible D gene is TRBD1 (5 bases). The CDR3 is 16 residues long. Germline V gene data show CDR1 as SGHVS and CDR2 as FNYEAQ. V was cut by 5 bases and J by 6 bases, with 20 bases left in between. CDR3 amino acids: CASSPELAGFRQPQHF. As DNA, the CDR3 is TGTGCCAGCAGCCCGGAACTCGCAGGGTTCCGTCAGCCCCAGCATTTT.

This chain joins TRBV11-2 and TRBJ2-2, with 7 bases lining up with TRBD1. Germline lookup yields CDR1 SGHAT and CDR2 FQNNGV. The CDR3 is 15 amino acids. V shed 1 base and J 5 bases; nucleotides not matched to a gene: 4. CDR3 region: CASSLVAGGTGELFF. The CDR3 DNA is TGTGCCAGCAGCTTAGTCGCAGGGGGTACCGGGGAGCTGTTTTTT.

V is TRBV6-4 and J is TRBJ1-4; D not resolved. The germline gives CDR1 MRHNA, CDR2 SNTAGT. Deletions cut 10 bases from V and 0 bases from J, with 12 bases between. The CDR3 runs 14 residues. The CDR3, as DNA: TGTGCCAAACGACACCTCTCAACTAATGAAAAACTGTTTTTT. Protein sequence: CAKRHLSTNEKLFF.

The CDR3 reads CASSPTGSDSPLHF. DNA for the CDR3: TGTGCCAGCTCACCGACCGGGTCCGACTCACCCCTCCACTTT. This rearrangement joins TRBV18 to TRBJ1-6; D gene unclear. The V and J ends lost 3 bases and 10 bases respectively, with 13 bases between them. Germline CDR1 is KGHSH and CDR2 is LQKENI. The length of the CDR3 is 14 residues.

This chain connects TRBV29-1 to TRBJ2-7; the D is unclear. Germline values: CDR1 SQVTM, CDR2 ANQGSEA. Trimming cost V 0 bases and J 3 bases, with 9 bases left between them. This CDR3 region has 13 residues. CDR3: CSVEERSVYEQYF. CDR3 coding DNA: TGCAGCGTTGAAGAGCGTTCCGTCTACGAGCAGTACTTC.

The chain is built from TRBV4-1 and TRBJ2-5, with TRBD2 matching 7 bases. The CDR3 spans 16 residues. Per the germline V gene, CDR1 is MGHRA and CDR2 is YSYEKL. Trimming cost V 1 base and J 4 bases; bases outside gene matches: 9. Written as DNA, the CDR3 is TGCGCCAGCAGCCAAGTGGGGTGGGGGGGTCCAGAGACCCAGTACTTC. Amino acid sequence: CASSQVGWGGPETQYF.

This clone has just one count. CDR3 sequence reads: CASSSSLARIQYF. In DNA form, the CDR3 reads TGCGCCAGCAGCTCCTCACTAGCTAGGATCCAGTATTTT. The chain combines TRBV5-1 with TRBJ2-3; tentatively, D is TRBD2 (6 bases). CDR1 and CDR2 (germline): SGHRS, YFSETQ. This CDR3 region has 13 residues. Between the trimmed V and J ends, which lost 3 bases and 12 bases, there was a span of 17 bases.

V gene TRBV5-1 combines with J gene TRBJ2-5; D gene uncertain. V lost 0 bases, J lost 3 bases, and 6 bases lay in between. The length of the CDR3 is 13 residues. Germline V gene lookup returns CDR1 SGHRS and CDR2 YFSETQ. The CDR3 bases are TGCGCCAGCAGCTTGGGGCAGAAAGAGACCCAGTACTTC. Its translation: CASSLGQKETQYF.

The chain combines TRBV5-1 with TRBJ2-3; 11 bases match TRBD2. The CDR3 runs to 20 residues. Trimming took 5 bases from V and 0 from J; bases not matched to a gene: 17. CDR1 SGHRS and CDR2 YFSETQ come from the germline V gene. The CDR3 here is CASRIEVPIAGGFSTDTQYF. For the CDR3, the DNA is TGCGCCAGCAGGATTGAAGTCCCTATAGCGGGGGGGTTTAGCACAGATACGCAGTATTTT. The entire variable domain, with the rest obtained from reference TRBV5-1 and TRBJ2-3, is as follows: KAGVTQTPRYLIKTRGQQVTLSCSPISGHRSVSWYQQTPGQGLQFLFEYFSETQRNKGNFPGRFSGRQFSNSRSEMNVSTLELGDSALYLCASRIEVPIAGGFSTDTQYFGPGTRLTVL.

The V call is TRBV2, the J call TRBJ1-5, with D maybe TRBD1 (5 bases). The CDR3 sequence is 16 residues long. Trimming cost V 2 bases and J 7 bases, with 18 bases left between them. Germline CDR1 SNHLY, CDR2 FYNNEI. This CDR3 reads CASSEQGGRIGQPQHF. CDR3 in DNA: TGTGCCAGCAGTGAACAGGGAGGTAGGATTGGACAGCCCCAGCATTTT.

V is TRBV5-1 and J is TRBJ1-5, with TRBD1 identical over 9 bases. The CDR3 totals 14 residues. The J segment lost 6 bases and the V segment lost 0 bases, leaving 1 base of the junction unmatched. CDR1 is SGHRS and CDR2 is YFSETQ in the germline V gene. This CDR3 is CASSLGDRAQPQHF. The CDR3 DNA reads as TGCGCCAGCAGCTTGGGGGACAGGGCTCAGCCCCAGCATTTT.

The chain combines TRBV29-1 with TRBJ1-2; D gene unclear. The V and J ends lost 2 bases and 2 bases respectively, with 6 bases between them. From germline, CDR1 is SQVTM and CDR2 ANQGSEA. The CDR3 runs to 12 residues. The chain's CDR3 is CSVEKQNYGYTF. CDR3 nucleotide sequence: TGCAGCGTTGAAAAACAGAACTATGGCTACACCTTC. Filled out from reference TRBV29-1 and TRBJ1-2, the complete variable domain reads SAVISQKPSRDICQRGTSLTIQCQVDSQVTMMFWYRQQPGQSLTLIATANQGSEATYESGFVIDKFPISRPNLTFSTLTVSNMSPEDSSIYLCSVEKQNYGYTFGSGTRLTVV.

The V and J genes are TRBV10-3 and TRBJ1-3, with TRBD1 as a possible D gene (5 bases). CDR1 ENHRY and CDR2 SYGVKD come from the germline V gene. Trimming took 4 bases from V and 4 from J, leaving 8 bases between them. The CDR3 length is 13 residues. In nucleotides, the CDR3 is TGTGCCATCAGTGCCCCAGGGGGAAACACCATATATTTT. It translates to CAISAPGGNTIYF.